This T cell receptor (beta chain) comes out of a study of cytomegalovirus exposure and HLA in healthy donors. Study-wide findings and caveats: Later on, an analysis found that several of the most significant clusters appeared to be linked to common viral pathogens, which included parvovirus B19. While the bulk of TCR sequences proved rare, some public TCRs turned up in many donors. In a later analysis, specific HLA alleles were associated with 15,000 to 20,000 TCR beta sequences at a 0.05 false discovery rate. It is likely that the observed cluster of highly shared sequence variants was a sequencing artifact.

This clone has only a few counts. Its antigen is still unknown. The CDR3 has 15 residues. Germline loops: CDR1 SEHNR, CDR2 FQNEAQ (reference sequence). V was clipped by 4 bases and J by 6 bases; unmatched bases: 9. This PCR relied on a set of 60 Vbeta primers and 13 Jbeta primers. Profiled with immunoSEQ multiplex PCR; TCRdb holds only in-frame clones, not every one. The sample lists some 30,000 clones, roughly two fifths seen once, with roughly 2% in the top ten. The receptor was derived from a woman in her forties or fifties in good health and CMV-seronegative. This chain uses TRBV7-9 with TRBJ2-1, with 7 positions matching TRBD2. The sample consisted of PBMCs. The CDR3 loop reads CASSSGLTSPNEQFF. The CDR3 nucleotides are TGTGCCAGCAGCTCGGGACTAACCTCCCCCAATGAGCAGTTCTTC.